This TCR beta chain was identified during a study of T cell repertoires in aging, cancer and after chemotherapy. TCR beta rearrangements were amplified from peripheral blood genomic DNA. TRB rearrangements spanning V, D and J were amplified using mixed TRB-A/B primers. TCRdb itself ran the multiplex PCR reads through MiXCR, one entry per CDR3 protein. Counted here are over a thousand distinct CDR3 sequences, approximately 25% occurring once; the ten biggest clones make up around 13%. This CDR3 has 15 residues. The germline V gene encodes CDR1 MNHEY and CDR2 SVGAGI. After removal of 11 bases from V and 2 bases from J, the junction contained 9 bases not matched to a gene.

This TCR was sampled from a human donor with a solid tumor. V usage is TRBV6-5 and J usage is TRBJ1-5; 10 nucleotides agree with TRBD1. The sample taken for sequencing was blood. For the CDR3, the DNA is TGTGCCGCCGGACCCGGGACAGGGGGCAATCAGCCCCAGCATTTT. Protein: CAAGPGTGGNQPQHF.